The source of this T cell receptor (beta chain) is a study of cytomegalovirus exposure and HLA in healthy donors. General study points: It was only CMV serostatus that was available as immune exposure information.

In regard to this clone: Antigen specificity is unknown.

Germline CDR1 and CDR2: MNHEY and SVGAGI. The CDR3 is made up of 15 amino acids. V lost 4 bases and J lost 3, with 16 bases in between. PCR employed 60 Vbeta and 13 Jbeta primers. Sequencing used immunoSEQ multiplex PCR; TCRdb keeps in-frame clones, though not all of them. The sample lists 100,000 to 130,000 clones, roughly 87% occurring once. Whereas donors were nominally healthy upon sampling, unrecorded immune exposures were probable. The TCR was taken from a man aged 25-45 years in good health and CMV-seropositive. The sample was PBMCs. The V call is TRBV6-5, the J call TRBJ2-7; D may be TRBD1 (5 bases). CDR3 amino acids: CASSSPVLGDYEQYF. The CDR3 DNA follows: TGTGCCAGCAGTTCCCCGGTCCTAGGGGACTACGAGCAGTACTTC.